The 8 T cell receptor beta chains below all came from one sample that was sequenced in a study of cytomegalovirus exposure and HLA in healthy donors. Profiling relied on immunoSEQ multiplex PCR, and the TCRdb table lists in-frame clones only, not all of them. Among about 82,000 clones listed, 90% to 95% were seen once. Source material: PBMCs. The receptor set was obtained from a man younger than 30 in good health and CMV-seronegative.

The chain is built from TRBV5-1 and TRBJ1-1, with 12 bases fitting TRBD1. In germline, CDR1 is SGHRS, CDR2 YFSETQ. The CDR3 extends over 17 amino acids. Trimming cost V 2 bases and J 4 bases; bases outside gene matches: 9. CDR3 sequence reads: CASSFSGQGALSTEAFF. The CDR3 DNA follows: TGCGCCAGCAGCTTTTCGGGACAGGGGGCTTTGAGCACTGAAGCTTTCTTT.

This rearrangement joins TRBV5-4 to TRBJ1-2; D might be TRBD1 (6 bases). The germline CDR1 and CDR2 sequences are SGHNT and YYREEE (reference sequence). This CDR3 spans 14 amino acids. Trimming removed 3 bases from V and 5 bases from J, with 14 bases in between. The CDR3 nucleotides are TGTGCCAGCAGCTCCCAGGGGTTATGGTATGGCTACACCTTC. Encoded protein: CASSSQGLWYGYTF.

This clone has only one observation. The genes are TRBV11-2 and TRBJ2-7, with no clear D. With 5 bases removed from V and 2 bases from J, the gap between germline ends came to 16 bases. Per germline, CDR1 SGHAT and CDR2 FQNNGV. The CDR3 spans 15 residues. For the CDR3, the DNA is TGTGCCAGCAGCCTGCCCCGAGTGGTAACCTACGAGCAGTACTTC. This gives the protein CASSLPRVVTYEQYF.

The chain is built from TRBV25-1 and TRBJ1-1; 7 bases align to TRBD1. The germline V gene has CDR1 MGHDK and CDR2 SYGVNS. This CDR3 comprises 14 residues. With V trimmed by 8 bases and J by 4 bases, 10 bases remained unmatched. The DNA for the CDR3 is TGTGCCAGCGGAAAGACAGGGTCGGCCACTGAAGCTTTCTTT. Translated: CASGKTGSATEAFF.

The chain is built from TRBV7-8 and TRBJ1-2; 8 bases align to TRBD1. The trim removed 5 bases at V and 4 bases at J, leaving 9 bases unmatched. CDR1 and CDR2 from the germline V gene are SGHVS and FQNEAQ. The CDR3 is 15 amino acids. CDR3 in DNA: TGTGCCAGCAGCATCGGACAGGGAGGGGGCTATGGCTACACCTTC. Translating it yields CASSIGQGGGYGYTF. The whole variable domain, remainder taken from reference TRBV7-8 and TRBJ1-2, is GAGVSQSPRYKVAKRGQDVALRCDPISGHVSLFWYQQALGQGPEFLTYFQNEAQLDKSGLPSDRFFAERPEGSVSTLKIQRTQQEDSAVYLCASSIGQGGGYGYTFGSGTRLTVV.

The V gene is TRBV18, the J gene TRBJ2-1, with D possibly TRBD2 on 6 matching bases. CDR1 is KGHSH, CDR2 LQKENI, per germline. Trimming shortened V by 4 bases and J by 9 bases, and 13 bases separated the two germline ends. This CDR3 spans 13 amino acids. The CDR3 protein is CASSRKVEGEQFF. CDR3 in DNA: TGTGCCAGCTCACGTAAGGTGGAGGGTGAGCAGTTCTTC.

This clone was detected only once. Within the sample, other DNA sequences also encode this same CDR3. This chain links TRBV5-8 with TRBJ1-2; TRBD1 aligns across 9 bases. CDR1 and CDR2 from the germline V gene are SGHTS and YDEGEE. With V trimmed by 8 bases and J by 4 bases, 12 bases remained unmatched. The CDR3 is 15 residues long. CDR3 in DNA: TGTGCCAGTAGGCAACAGGGGGCAGACTTCTATGGCTACACCTTC. Encoded protein: CASRQQGADFYGYTF.

The rearrangement uses TRBV11-2 and TRBJ1-4; TRBD1 is a possible D gene (5 bases). Between the trimmed V and J ends, which lost 2 bases and 3 bases, there was a span of 10 bases. Germline values: CDR1 SGHAT, CDR2 FQNNGV. The CDR3 is 15 amino acids. The CDR3 spells CASSLSGGPNEKLFF. CDR3 nucleotide sequence: TGTGCCAGCAGCTTATCGGGGGGACCTAATGAAAAACTGTTTTTT.